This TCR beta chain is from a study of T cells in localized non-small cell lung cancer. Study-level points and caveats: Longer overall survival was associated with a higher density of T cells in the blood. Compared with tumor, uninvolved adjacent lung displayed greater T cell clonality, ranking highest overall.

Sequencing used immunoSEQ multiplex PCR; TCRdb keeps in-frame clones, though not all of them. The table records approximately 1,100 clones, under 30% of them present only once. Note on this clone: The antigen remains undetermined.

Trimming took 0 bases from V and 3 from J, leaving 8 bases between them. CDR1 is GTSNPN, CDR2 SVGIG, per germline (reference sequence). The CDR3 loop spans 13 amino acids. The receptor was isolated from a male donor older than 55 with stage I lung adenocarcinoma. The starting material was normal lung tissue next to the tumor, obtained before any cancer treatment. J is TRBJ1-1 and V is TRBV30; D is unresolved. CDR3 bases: TGTGCCTGGAGTGTAGATGTTCACACTGAAGCTTTCTTT. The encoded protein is CAWSVDVHTEAFF.